Each of the 10 T cell receptor beta chains below was sequenced from the same sample in a study of T cell responses to AZD1222 COVID-19 vaccine. Sequencing was performed with immunoSEQ multiplex PCR; in TCRdb, only in-frame clones are kept and a portion is missing. The repertoire holds about 87,000 clones, 88% seen once, with 2.5% to 3.5% in the top ten. Specimen: peripheral blood, collected on day 0 of AZD1222 vaccination. These receptors all stem from an adult in good health.

The genes are TRBV24-1 and TRBJ2-2, with 11 bases that match TRBD2. Germline V CDR1 and CDR2: KGHDR, SFDVKD. The CDR3 runs to 18 residues. Trimming at V came to 7 bases and at J to 5 bases, leaving 14 bases not matched to a gene. For the CDR3, the DNA is TGTGCCACCAGCCAACCCGGTTTTAGCGGGAGGGAAACCGGGGAGCTGTTTTTT. It translates to CATSQPGFSGRETGELFF.

This sequence joins TRBV28 and TRBJ2-7; perhaps TRBD1 as D (6 bases). In germline, CDR1 is MDHEN, CDR2 SYDVKM. This CDR3 contains 14 residues. V was trimmed by 7 bases and J by 1 base, leaving 14 bases between them. Written as DNA, the CDR3 is TGTGCCAGCAAGACCGGGACACCTTCCTACGAGCAGTACTTC. Translating gives CASKTGTPSYEQYF.

J is TRBJ2-3 and V is TRBV12-5; no firm D call. The germline CDR1 and CDR2 sequences are LGHNT and FRNRAP. Trimming cost V 3 bases and J 2 bases, with 12 bases left between them. This CDR3 region has 15 residues. The CDR3 DNA is TGTGCTAGTGGTTTAGGCGTCGGAATCACAGATACGCAGTATTTT. The encoded protein is CASGLGVGITDTQYF.

The chain joins TRBV28 to TRBJ1-1; D is ambiguous. Looked up from germline, CDR1 is MDHEN and CDR2 is SYDVKM. Trimming took 5 bases from V and 2 from J, leaving 9 bases between them. The CDR3 has 13 amino acids. The CDR3: CASSDIVNTEAFF. Written as DNA, the CDR3 is TGTGCCAGCAGTGATATCGTTAACACTGAAGCTTTCTTT.

The gene calls are TRBV20-1 and TRBJ2-7; D ambiguous. The V gene's germline CDR1 is DFQATT and CDR2 SNEGSKA (reference sequence). The ends were cut back, 3 bases at V and 3 bases at J, with 6 bases in the middle. The CDR3 length is 11 residues. As DNA, the CDR3 is TGCAGTGCTAGGTCCTACTACGAGCAGTACTTC. The encoded protein is CSARSYYEQYF.

The chain links TRBV7-8 to TRBJ1-1; 11 bases align to TRBD1. Trimming cost V 2 bases and J 6 bases; bases outside gene matches: 11. The CDR3 totals 17 residues. Germline V gives CDR1 SGHVS, CDR2 FQNEAQ. Here the CDR3 reads CASSLFSGQGAVAEAFF. The DNA of the CDR3 is TGTGCCAGCAGCTTATTCTCCGGACAGGGGGCAGTGGCTGAAGCTTTCTTT.

The V gene is TRBV6-5, the J gene TRBJ1-5; 7 bases agree with TRBD1. The CDR3 totals 13 residues. The V and J ends lost 6 bases and 5 bases, in that order; junction bases with no gene match: 4. The germline V gene encodes CDR1 MNHEY and CDR2 SVGAGI. The CDR3 is CASRGQSHQPQHF. The DNA for the CDR3 is TGTGCCAGCAGGGGACAGAGCCATCAGCCCCAGCATTTT.

The sample holds one count of this clone. The CDR3 spells CASSATSWTGDEQFF. DNA for the CDR3: TGTGCCAGCTCAGCCACTTCATGGACAGGCGATGAGCAGTTCTTC. The J gene is TRBJ2-1, the V gene TRBV18, with 7 bases fitting TRBD1. Germline values: CDR1 KGHSH, CDR2 LQKENI. With 5 bases clipped from V and 8 bases from J, the junction kept 12 bases outside the gene matches. This CDR3 contains 15 residues.

The CDR3, as DNA: TGTGCCAGCAGGGCGGGTCCACCCAATCAGCCCCAGCATTTT. It translates to CASRAGPPNQPQHF. This chain links TRBV6-5 with TRBJ1-5; D is unresolved. The CDR3 is 14 amino acids. Deletions cut 6 bases from V and 3 bases from J, with 12 bases between. Germline V lookup: CDR1 MNHEY, CDR2 SVGAGI.

The chain couples TRBV28 to TRBJ1-6; D not certain. Germline CDR1 and CDR2: MDHEN and SYDVKM. The CDR3 runs 13 residues. Trimming shortened V by 5 bases and J by 5 bases, and 7 bases separated the two germline ends. The CDR3 region has the DNA TGTGCCAGCAGTGTCATCAATAATTCACCCCTCCACTTT. It translates to CASSVINNSPLHF.